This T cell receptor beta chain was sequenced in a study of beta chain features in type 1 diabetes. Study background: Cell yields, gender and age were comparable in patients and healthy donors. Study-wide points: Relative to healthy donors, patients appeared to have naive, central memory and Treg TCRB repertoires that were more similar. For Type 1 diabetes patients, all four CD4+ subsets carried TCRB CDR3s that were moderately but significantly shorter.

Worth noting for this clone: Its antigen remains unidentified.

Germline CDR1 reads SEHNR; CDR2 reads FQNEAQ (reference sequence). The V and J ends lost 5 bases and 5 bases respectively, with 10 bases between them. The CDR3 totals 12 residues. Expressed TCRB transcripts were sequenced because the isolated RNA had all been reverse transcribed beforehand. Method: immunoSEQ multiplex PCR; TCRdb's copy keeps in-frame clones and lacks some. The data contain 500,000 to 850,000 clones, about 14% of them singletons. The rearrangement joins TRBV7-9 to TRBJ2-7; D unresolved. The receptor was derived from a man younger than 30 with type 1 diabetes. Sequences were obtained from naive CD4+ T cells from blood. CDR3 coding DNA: TGTGCCAGCAGCCCAGCTTGGGACGAGCAGTACTTC. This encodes CASSPAWDEQYF.